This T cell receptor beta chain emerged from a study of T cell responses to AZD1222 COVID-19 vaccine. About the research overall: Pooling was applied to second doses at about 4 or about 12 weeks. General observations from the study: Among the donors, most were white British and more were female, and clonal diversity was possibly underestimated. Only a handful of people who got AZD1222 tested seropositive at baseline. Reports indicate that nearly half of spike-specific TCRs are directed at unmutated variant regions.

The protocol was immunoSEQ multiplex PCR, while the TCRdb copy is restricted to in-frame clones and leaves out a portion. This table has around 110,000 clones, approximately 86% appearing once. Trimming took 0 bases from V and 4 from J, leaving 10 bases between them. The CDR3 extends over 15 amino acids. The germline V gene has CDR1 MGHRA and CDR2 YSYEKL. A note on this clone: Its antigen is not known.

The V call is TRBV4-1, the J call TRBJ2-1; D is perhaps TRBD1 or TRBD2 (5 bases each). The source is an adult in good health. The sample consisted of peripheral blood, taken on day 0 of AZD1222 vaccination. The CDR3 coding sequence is TGCGCCAGCAGCCAAGATGTGGGGGATTACAATGAGCAGTTCTTC. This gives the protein CASSQDVGDYNEQFF.